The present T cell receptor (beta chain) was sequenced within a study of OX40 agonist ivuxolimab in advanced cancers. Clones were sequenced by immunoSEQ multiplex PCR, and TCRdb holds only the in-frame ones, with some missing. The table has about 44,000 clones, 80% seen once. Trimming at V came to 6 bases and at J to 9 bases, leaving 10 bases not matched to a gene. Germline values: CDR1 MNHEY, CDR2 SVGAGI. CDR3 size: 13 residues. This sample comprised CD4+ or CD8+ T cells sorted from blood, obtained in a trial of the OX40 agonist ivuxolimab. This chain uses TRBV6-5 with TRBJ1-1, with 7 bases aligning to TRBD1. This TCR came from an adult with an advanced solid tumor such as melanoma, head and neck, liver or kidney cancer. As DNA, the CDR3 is TGTGCCAGCAGACCGGACAGGAGAGCAAAAGCTTTCTTT. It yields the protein CASRPDRRAKAFF.